This is a list of T cell receptor beta chains from one sample in a study of T cells in Graves' hyperthyroidism and ophthalmopathy. MiXCR, run by TCRdb on the multiplex PCR reads, gives a single entry per CDR3 protein. Here the sample spans around 720,000 distinct CDR3 sequences, 30% to 40% being singletons. Sequences were obtained from blood. These receptors came from a woman aged 40 to 50 with Graves' hyperthyroidism. CDR3s include the opening cysteine and the closing phenylalanine or tryptophan. The order of the fields is V gene, J gene, CDR3 protein.

>TRBV7-6|TRBJ2-2
CASSYRTGDTGELFF
>TRBV6-5|TRBJ1-1
CASSPFRGDTEAFF
>TRBV7-9|TRBJ1-2
CASSRPGWTGRHGYTF
>TRBV19|TRBJ2-2
CATIYGGELFF
>TRBV20-1|TRBJ1-2
CSARGGGHYGYTF
>TRBV11-2|TRBJ2-7
CASGRSSYEQYF
>TRBV7-6|TRBJ2-7
CASGRDRDSEQYF
>TRBV7-9|TRBJ1-3
CASRQASGNTIYF
>TRBV5-1|TRBJ2-3
CASSPSFGGPEDTQYF
>TRBV4-3|TRBJ1-5
CASSHSPGQNNQPQHF
>TRBV10-3|TRBJ1-2
CASRYTVWRSKNPNYGYTF
>TRBV4-1|TRBJ1-4
CASSQEDFAAVPGQREKLFF
>TRBV7-2|TRBJ1-2
CASSPDRGVYGYTF
>TRBV7-3|TRBJ1-1
CASSHRGGFLTEAFF
>TRBV10-3|TRBJ1-6
CAISEGTAYNSPLHF
>TRBV25-1|TRBJ1-6
CASSGTLNSPLHF
>TRBV7-8|TRBJ2-7
CASSLRQASYEQYF
>TRBV4-3|TRBJ1-2
CASSPPERPRTSGYTF
>TRBV20-1|TRBJ1-2
CSASPGTGTGYTF
>TRBV6-1|TRBJ2-2
CASSGTWDGELFF
>TRBV5-4|TRBJ1-2
CASSLITGGPPWGYTF
>TRBV14|TRBJ1-3
CASSPTDNSGNTIYF
>TRBV29-1|TRBJ2-1
CSVEDPLAGYVNGDEQFF
>TRBV9|TRBJ2-5
CASSVGGTDQETQYF
>TRBV19|TRBJ1-1
CASSQGIRGNTEAFF
>TRBV29-1|TRBJ2-7
CSVGTGTGLGEQYF
>TRBV15|TRBJ2-2
CATSRDNWVGASYTGELFF
>TRBV12-3/TRBV12-4|TRBJ1-1
CASSWNQPGTLEGEAFF
>TRBV20-1|TRBJ1-5
CSAQLRGANQPQHF
>TRBV5-6|TRBJ2-5
CASTMGQGAETQYF
>TRBV5-1|TRBJ1-1
CASTGGGTEAFF
>TRBV6-6|TRBJ2-7
CASSYRDYEQYF
>TRBV4-1|TRBJ1-2
CASSQANGDYGYTF